The rows below give T cell receptor beta chains drawn from one sample of a study of blood T cell repertoires in COVID-19. Profiling relied on immunoSEQ multiplex PCR, and the TCRdb table lists in-frame clones only, not all of them. The sample lists some 240,000 clones, approximately 88% occurring once. The sample comprised PBMCs or T cells enriched from blood (not recorded which). The receptors originated from a woman aged 40 to 50 who had been exposed to COVID-19. The CDR3 runs from the conserved cysteine through the conserved F or W. The D gene is left open where the match is weak. Clone sizes are given selectively: once, few, many, or a class where the clone is expanded.

d_gene,j_gene,abundance,v_gene,CDR3nt,CDR3aa
TRBD2,TRBJ2-1,-,TRBV6-5,TGTGCCAGCACTGTGTCAGCGGGAGGGTACAATGAGCAGTTCTTC,CASTVSAGGYNEQFF
TRBD2,TRBJ2-2,-,TRBV13,TGTGCCAGCAGCCAAGGAAGACTAGCGGGAGAATATACCGGGGAGCTGTTTTTT,CASSQGRLAGEYTGELFF
-,TRBJ1-6,-,TRBV19,TGTGCCAGTAGTAACACAGGGAATCGATCACCCCTCCACTTT,CASSNTGNRSPLHF
TRBD1,TRBJ1-1,-,TRBV3-1/TRBV3-2,TGTGCCAGTCAGACAGGGGGGGTCACTGAAGCTTTCTTT,CASQTGGVTEAFF
TRBD1,TRBJ2-5,-,TRBV7-3,TGTGCCAGCAGCCCACAGGGGGCGGCAGGCCAAGAGACCCAGTACTTC,CASSPQGAAGQETQYF
-,TRBJ1-1,-,TRBV6-5,TGTGCCAGCAGTCAGACAGGAGGGAACACTGAAGCTTTCTTT,CASSQTGGNTEAFF
TRBD1,TRBJ2-2,-,TRBV7-3,TGTGCCAGCAGCAAGGACAGGTCCGCCGGGGAGCTGTTTTTT,CASSKDRSAGELFF
-,TRBJ1-1,few,TRBV14,TGTGCCAGCAGCCAAGATAATTTTCGGGGGGCGCGGGTCACTGAAGCTTTCTTT,CASSQDNFRGARVTEAFF
-,TRBJ2-4,-,TRBV6-2/TRBV6-3,TGTGCCAGCACTTACGAGACAGGACAAGCCAAAAACATTCAGTACTTC,CASTYETGQAKNIQYF
TRBD1,TRBJ1-5,once,TRBV27,TGTGCCAGCAGAACATTCACCAGGGGGCGGAACAATCAGCCCCAGCATTTT,CASRTFTRGRNNQPQHF
-,TRBJ1-2,once,TRBV27,TGTGCCAGCAGTTTAGCAAGGGGCCTGAGGGGGTGGTATGGCTACACCTTC,CASSLARGLRGWYGYTF
-,TRBJ2-1,-,TRBV7-2,TGTGCCAGCAGCTTGGGGCGGTACAATGAGCAGTTCTTC,CASSLGRYNEQFF
-,TRBJ1-6,-,TRBV6-6,TGTGCCAGCAGTCCTCAGGACAGTTCCTATAATTCACCCCTCCACTTT,CASSPQDSSYNSPLHF
-,TRBJ1-5,-,TRBV27,TGTGCCAGCCAAAGGAGGGGGGGCGTCAATCAGCCCCAGCATTTT,CASQRRGGVNQPQHF
TRBD1,TRBJ1-2,-,TRBV29-1,TGCAGCGTCGACGACAGGGGGATAAATCAAGATGGCTACACCTTC,CSVDDRGINQDGYTF
-,TRBJ1-1,-,TRBV28,TGTGCCAGCAGTTTATCCGGGACTGAAGCTTTCTTT,CASSLSGTEAFF
TRBD1,TRBJ1-6,-,TRBV4-3,TGCGCCAGCAGCCACGCAGGGGGATTAAATTCACCCCTCCACTTT,CASSHAGGLNSPLHF
TRBD1,TRBJ2-1,-,TRBV3-1/TRBV3-2,TGTGCCAGCAGCCCACAGGGGGCGCACTACAATGAGCAGTTCTTC,CASSPQGAHYNEQFF
-,TRBJ2-3,-,TRBV27,TGTGCCAGCAGTTTATTGGGGGGGGCGGAGTATTTT,CASSLLGGAEYF
TRBD1,TRBJ1-5,-,TRBV18,TGTGCCAGCTCACCATTCACAGGGGAGACCGGAGGGCCCCAGCATTTT,CASSPFTGETGGPQHF
-,TRBJ1-5,-,TRBV4-3,TGCGCCAGCAGCCCAACCCCATTGACAGGTGGTCAGCCCCAGCATTTT,CASSPTPLTGGQPQHF
TRBD1,TRBJ1-5,-,TRBV7-6,TGTGCCAGCAGTCATGGGACAGGGGGACTTCAGCCCCAGCATTTT,CASSHGTGGLQPQHF
TRBD1,TRBJ2-7,once,TRBV7-9,TGTGCCAGCAGCCTGACAGGGGGCCTCTCCTACGAGCAGTACTTC,CASSLTGGLSYEQYF
TRBD1,TRBJ1-2,-,TRBV28,TGTGCCAGCCGTGACCAGGGACAGGGCGGGGGTGGCTACACCTTC,CASRDQGQGGGGYTF
TRBD1,TRBJ1-2,-,TRBV7-2,TGTGCCAGCAGCCTATTACAGGGGGTTGATGGCTACACCTTC,CASSLLQGVDGYTF
-,TRBJ1-1,-,TRBV19,TGTGCCAGTGAGGCCCCTCGGAACACTGAAGCTTTCTTT,CASEAPRNTEAFF
-,TRBJ1-6,-,TRBV6-5,TGTGCCAGCAGTTACCGGGGGCCCCTCCACTTT,CASSYRGPLHF
-,TRBJ1-4,-,TRBV4-1,TGCGCCAGCAGCCAAGACCCAGGGGCTAATGAAAAACTGTTTTTT,CASSQDPGANEKLFF
-,TRBJ2-7,-,TRBV28,TGTGCCAGCAGTTACGGGGGTTCCTACGAGCAGTACTTC,CASSYGGSYEQYF
-,TRBJ1-2,once,TRBV3-1/TRBV3-2,TGTGCCAGCAGCCCTTCGGACACATTTAACTATGGCTACACCTTC,CASSPSDTFNYGYTF
-,TRBJ1-6,few,TRBV7-9,TGTGCCAGCAGCTTAGCCGTGGAGGGTTCACCCCTCCACTTT,CASSLAVEGSPLHF
-,TRBJ1-2,-,TRBV7-2,TGTGCCAGCAGCCAAAATAGGGGGGGCGGAGGGTATGGCTACACCTTC,CASSQNRGGGGYGYTF
-,TRBJ2-1,-,TRBV6-1,TGTGCCAGCAGTGAAGAAGGAGCGGGCTACAGACGGAATGAGCAGTTCTTC,CASSEEGAGYRRNEQFF
-,TRBJ1-2,-,TRBV28,TGTGCCAGCACCCCGGGAGCTTGGGGGGAAGATGGCTACACCTTC,CASTPGAWGEDGYTF
-,TRBJ2-2,-,TRBV6-5,TGTGCCAGCAGTAAGACAGAGAACACCGGGGAGCTGTTTTTT,CASSKTENTGELFF
-,TRBJ1-2,-,TRBV28,TGTGCCACCCTAACACGGGACAAATATGGCTACACCTTC,CATLTRDKYGYTF
-,TRBJ1-4,-,TRBV25-1,TGTGCCAGCAGTGGAGACACCGCCGATAATGAAAAACTGTTTTTT,CASSGDTADNEKLFF
-,TRBJ2-7,-,TRBV4-2,TGTGCCAGCAGAGGCTGGCCTAGTTCGTCCTACGAGCAGTACTTC,CASRGWPSSSYEQYF
-,TRBJ1-3,-,TRBV9,TGTGCCAGCAGCGTGGGGGGGCTGTCCCCTGGAAACACCATATATTTT,CASSVGGLSPGNTIYF
-,TRBJ2-4,-,TRBV2,TGTGCCAGCGGTCCAGGCCCCCTTCTAGCCAAAAACATTCAGTACTTC,CASGPGPLLAKNIQYF
-,TRBJ1-3,few,TRBV4-1,TGCGCCAGCAGCCAAGGACAGAACTCTGGAAACACCATATATTTT,CASSQGQNSGNTIYF
TRBD2,TRBJ2-1,-,TRBV5-4,TGTGCCAGCAGCTTGGTTCTAGCGGGGTTCAATGAGCAGTTCTTC,CASSLVLAGFNEQFF
-,TRBJ1-2,once,TRBV7-9,TGTGCCAGCAGCTTAGCGAGTGATGGCTACACCTTC,CASSLASDGYTF
-,TRBJ2-1,-,TRBV9,TGTGCCAGCAGCTATCTAGTTGACAATGAGCAGTTCTTC,CASSYLVDNEQFF
TRBD2,TRBJ2-1,-,TRBV20-1,TGCAGTGCTAGTTTAAGGGCTAGCGGGAGGGCAGGGAATGAGCAGTTCTTC,CSASLRASGRAGNEQFF
-,TRBJ2-1,-,TRBV7-8,TGTGCCAGCAGCTTTCTTAGAGTAACAGTTAAAATCCCCAATGAGCAGTTCTTC,CASSFLRVTVKIPNEQFF
TRBD1,TRBJ2-5,-,TRBV7-8,TGTGCCAGCAGTCGCGACAGGGCGGAGACCCAGTACTTC,CASSRDRAETQYF
-,TRBJ2-1,once,TRBV10-3,TGTGCCATCAGTGAGTCGCTAGACCAAGTGGGTGAGCAGTTCTTC,CAISESLDQVGEQFF
-,TRBJ2-7,-,TRBV5-6,TGTGCCAGCAGCTTGGGCCCAGCGAACTACGAGCAGTACTTC,CASSLGPANYEQYF
-,TRBJ1-2,-,TRBV2,TGTGCCAGCACTCCCACCCAGGCAGGGCGCCATGGCTACACCTTC,CASTPTQAGRHGYTF
-,TRBJ2-7,-,TRBV14,TGTGCCAGCAGATTAACCGGGGTAGTCAACGAGCAGTACTTC,CASRLTGVVNEQYF
-,TRBJ1-1,-,TRBV5-8,TGTGCCAGCACCGTACAGGAGCGCACTGAAGCTTTCTTT,CASTVQERTEAFF
TRBD1,TRBJ1-3,-,TRBV7-8,TGTGCCAGCAGCTTAGGGACAGGGGGTTTTGGAAACACCATATATTTT,CASSLGTGGFGNTIYF
TRBD1,TRBJ1-2,-,TRBV5-1,TGCGCCAGCAGCTTGGCCGGACAGGGGGCATATGGCTACACCTTC,CASSLAGQGAYGYTF
-,TRBJ1-2,-,TRBV15,TGTGCCACCAGCAGAGATGGCGGCAACTATGGCTACACCTTC,CATSRDGGNYGYTF